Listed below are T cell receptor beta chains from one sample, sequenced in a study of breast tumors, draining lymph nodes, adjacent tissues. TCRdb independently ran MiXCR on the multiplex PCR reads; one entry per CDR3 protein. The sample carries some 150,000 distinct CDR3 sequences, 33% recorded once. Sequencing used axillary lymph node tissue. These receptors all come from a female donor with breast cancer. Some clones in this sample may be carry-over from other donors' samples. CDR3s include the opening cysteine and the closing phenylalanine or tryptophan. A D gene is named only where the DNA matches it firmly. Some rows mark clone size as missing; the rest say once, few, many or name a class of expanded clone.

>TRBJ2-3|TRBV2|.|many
TGTGCCAGCAGTGATTGGACAGATACGCAGTATTTT
CASSDWTDTQYF
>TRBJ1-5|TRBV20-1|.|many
TGCAGTGCCTCCGGCGCGGGCCGAACTTTCAATCAGCCCCAGCATTTT
CSASGAGRTFNQPQHF
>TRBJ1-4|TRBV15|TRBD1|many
TGTGCCACCAGCATCAAACAGGGGGAGAATGAAAAACTGTTTTTT
CATSIKQGENEKLFF
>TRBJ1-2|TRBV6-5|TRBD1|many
TGTGCCAGCAGTCACGGGGACAGGGACACGGACTACACCTTC
CASSHGDRDTDYTF
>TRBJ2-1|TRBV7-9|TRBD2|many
TGTGCCAGCAGCAAGATGACAGGGACTAGCGGGAGAACGGATGAGCAGTTCTTC
CASSKMTGTSGRTDEQFF
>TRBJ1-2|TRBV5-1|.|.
TGCGCCAGCAGCCCCTATCTAGAAAAAGGCGCCTATGGCCACACCTTC
CASSPYLEKGAYGHTF
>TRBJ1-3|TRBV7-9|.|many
TGTGCCAGCACCACCGGACGGGCAAGAAGCTCTGGAAACCCCATATATTTT
CASTTGRARSSGNPIYF
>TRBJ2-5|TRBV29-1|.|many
TGCAGCGTCCCGCCCTTCGAGACCCAGTACTTC
CSVPPFETQYF
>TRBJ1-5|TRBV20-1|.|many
TGCAGTGCTAGAGATCCAAGGGGCAATCAGCCCCAGCATTTT
CSARDPRGNQPQHF
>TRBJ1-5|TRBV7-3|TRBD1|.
TGTGCCAGCAGCTCCCCCTATCAGGGGGGGGAGCTGTCGGGACAACTAAGCAATCAGCCCCAGCATTTT
CASSSPYQGGELSGQLSNQPQHF
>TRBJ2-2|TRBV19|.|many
TGTGCCAGTAGTATTATCAGCACCGGGGAGCTGTTTTTT
CASSIISTGELFF
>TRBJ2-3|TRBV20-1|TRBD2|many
TGCAGTGCTAGAATAGCGGGGGTGAGCACAGATACGCAGTATTTT
CSARIAGVSTDTQYF
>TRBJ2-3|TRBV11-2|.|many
TGTGCCAGCAGCTTTAACAGGGCGTCCACAGATACGCAGTATTTT
CASSFNRASTDTQYF
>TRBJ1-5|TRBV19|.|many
TGTGCCAGTAAAATGCGGCAGTATAGCAATCAGCCCCAGCATTTT
CASKMRQYSNQPQHF
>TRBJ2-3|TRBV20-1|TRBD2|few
TGCAGTGCTACAAAAACACCTGGGACTACCGGGGGGGCCGTCACAGATACGCAGTATTTT
CSATKTPGTTGGAVTDTQYF
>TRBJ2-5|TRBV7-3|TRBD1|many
TGTGCCAGCAGCGCACAGGGGTGGTGGCAAGAGACCCAGTACTTC
CASSAQGWWQETQYF
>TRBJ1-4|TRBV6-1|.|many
TGTGCCAGCATCGGGAAGACTAATGAAAAACTGTTTTTT
CASIGKTNEKLFF
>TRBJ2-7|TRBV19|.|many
TGTGCCAGCACAAGTGGGGCAGAGGAGTACTTC
CASTSGAEEYF
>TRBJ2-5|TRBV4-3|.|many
TGCGCCAGCAGCCAAGGCATGGGGGCTCTAGAGACCCAGTACTTC
CASSQGMGALETQYF
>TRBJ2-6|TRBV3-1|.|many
TGTGCCAGCAGCCAAGAGGGGGCTGGGGCCAACGTCCTGACTTTC
CASSQEGAGANVLTF
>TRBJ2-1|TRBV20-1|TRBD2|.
TGCAGTGCTAGTAGACTAGCGGGGGGAAGGTATGAGCAGTTCTTC
CSASRLAGGRYEQFF
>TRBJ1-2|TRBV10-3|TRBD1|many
TGTGCCATCAGTCCTGGAAACGGACAGGGGATCTATGGCTACACCTTC
CAISPGNGQGIYGYTF
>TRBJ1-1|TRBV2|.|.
TGTGCCAGCAGTGGGGACCACAACACTGAAGCTTTCTTT
CASSGDHNTEAFF
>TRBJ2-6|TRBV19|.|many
TGTGCCAGCCGAATCTATGGGGCCAACGTCCTGACTTTC
CASRIYGANVLTF
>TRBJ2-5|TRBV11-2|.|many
TGTGCCAGCAGCTCCTTTTTTGGGAGGCCGGGTCCGGGGGAGACCCAGTACTTC
CASSSFFGRPGPGETQYF
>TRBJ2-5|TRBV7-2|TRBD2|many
TGTGCCAGCAGCTTCGGACTAGCGGGAGGTGAGACCCAGTACTTC
CASSFGLAGGETQYF
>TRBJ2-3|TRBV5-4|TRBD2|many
TGTGCCAGCAGCCGCGGGACTAGCGGGTCTCTCGCAGATACGCAGTATTTT
CASSRGTSGSLADTQYF
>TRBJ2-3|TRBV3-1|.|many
TGTGCCAGCAGCCAAGGTACGACGGACACAGATACGCAGTATTTT
CASSQGTTDTDTQYF
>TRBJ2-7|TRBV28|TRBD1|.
TGTGCCAGCAGTTCTCCTGGACAGGTGTCCTACGAGCAGTACTTC
CASSSPGQVSYEQYF
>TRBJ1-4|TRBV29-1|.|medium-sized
TGCACCCTGGACAAGTGGATTGAAAAACTGTTTTTT
CTLDKWIEKLFF
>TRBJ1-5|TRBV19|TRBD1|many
TGTGCCAGTAGTATAAGGGACAGCCCCCAGCATTTT
CASSIRDSPQHF
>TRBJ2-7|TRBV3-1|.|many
TGTGCCAGCAGCCAAGATGCCAGCGGGTTGAAGCAGTACTTC
CASSQDASGLKQYF
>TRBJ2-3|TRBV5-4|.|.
TGTGCCAGCAGCCGGGGTGCAGGTACGCAGTATTTT
CASSRGAGTQYF
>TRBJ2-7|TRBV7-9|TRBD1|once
TGTGCCAGCAGCTTAGCAGGACAGGGCCCCCAGTACTTC
CASSLAGQGPQYF
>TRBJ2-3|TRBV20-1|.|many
TGCAGTGCTAGATTGCTGCTAGCGCTAGAAGCACCCACAGATACGCAGTATTTT
CSARLLLALEAPTDTQYF
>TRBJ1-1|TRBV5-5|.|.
TGTGCCAGCAGCTTCACGTCCGCCACTGAAGCTTTCTTT
CASSFTSATEAFF
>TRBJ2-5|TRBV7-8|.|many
TGTGCCAGCAGCCAAAGGACTAACAGGGTGGCGCGAGAGACCCAGTACTTC
CASSQRTNRVARETQYF
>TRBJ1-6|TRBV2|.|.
TGTGCCAGTTACGCACAGGGCAGGACACCCCTCCACTTT
CASYAQGRTPLHF
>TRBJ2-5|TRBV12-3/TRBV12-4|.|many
TGTGCCAGCAGCCCCCTTGGAGTTGGCGAGACCCAGTACTTC
CASSPLGVGETQYF
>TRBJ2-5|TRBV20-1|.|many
TGCAGTGCTAGAGATCTTAATCTTGATAGCGGATCACACCAAGAGACCCAGTACTTC
CSARDLNLDSGSHQETQYF
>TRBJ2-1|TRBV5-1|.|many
TGCGCCAGCAGCTTGGATCTCAATGAGCAGTTCTTC
CASSLDLNEQFF
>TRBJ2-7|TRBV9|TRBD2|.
TGTGCCAGCAGCGAGGGAGCGGGAGGGTACGAGCAGTACTTC
CASSEGAGGYEQYF
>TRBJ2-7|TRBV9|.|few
.
CASSVGGGAYEQSF
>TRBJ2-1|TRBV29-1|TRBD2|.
TGCAGCTTGGGGACTAGCCGGAACAATGAGCAGTTCTTC
CSLGTSRNNEQFF
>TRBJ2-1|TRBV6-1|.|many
TGTGCCTCAAAGGTGGGCTCCTACAATGAGCAGTTCTTC
CASKVGSYNEQFF
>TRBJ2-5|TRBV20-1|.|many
TGCAGTGCTATGCAGGGGCATTGGGAGACCCAGTACTTC
CSAMQGHWETQYF
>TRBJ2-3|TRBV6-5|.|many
TGTGCCAGCAGCCGAGGACGGGGGAAAGCGACTAGCACAGATACGCAGTATTTT
CASSRGRGKATSTDTQYF
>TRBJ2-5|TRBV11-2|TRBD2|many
TGTGCCAGCAGCTTAGTGCCTAGCGGGAGTAGAGAGACCCAGTACTTC
CASSLVPSGSRETQYF
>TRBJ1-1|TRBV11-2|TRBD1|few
TGTGCCAGCAGCGTAACAGGGGTCACTGAAGCTTTCTTT
CASSVTGVTEAFF
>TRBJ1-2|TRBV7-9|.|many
TGTGCCAGCAGCTTCGGGGCTACAGGGCTGGGCGGCTACCCCTTC
CASSFGATGLGGYPF